This T cell receptor (beta chain) was identified in a study of cytomegalovirus exposure and HLA in healthy donors. PCR was performed using 60 Vbeta and 13 Jbeta primers. The repertoire was sequenced with immunoSEQ multiplex PCR; TCRdb's copy has only in-frame clones and lacks some. The sample yields around 150,000 clones, less than 65% seen once. As for this clone: As yet, its antigen is unknown.

Study results and caveats: For TCR beta chains, V- and J-gene trimming was later linked to a missense DCLRE1C variant. It was reported that the classifier diagnosed cytomegalovirus status with high specificity and sensitivity in both the original and validation cohorts.

Germline CDR1 LNHDA, CDR2 SQIVND (reference sequence). This CDR3 region has 14 residues. The V and J ends lost 6 bases and 2 bases, in that order; junction bases with no gene match: 4. This clonotype originated in a woman aged 30 to 39 in good health and CMV-seropositive. This chain connects TRBV19 to TRBJ2-1, with 7 bases matching TRBD2. Sequencing input: PBMCs. The chain's CDR3 is CASRASGTYNEQFF. CDR3 DNA sequence: TGTGCCAGTAGAGCTAGCGGTACCTACAATGAGCAGTTCTTC.